The 18 T cell receptor beta chains presented below share a single source sample, sequenced in a study of blood T cell repertoires in COVID-19. Method: immunoSEQ multiplex PCR; TCRdb's copy keeps in-frame clones and lacks some. Of around 300,000 clones in the sample, approximately 91% were seen once. Material for sequencing was PBMCs or T cells enriched from blood (not recorded which). These receptors were collected from a woman between 40 and 55 years old who had recovered from COVID-19.

V and J are TRBV10-1 and TRBJ2-3; 10 bases align to TRBD2. V was pared by 6 bases and J by 1 base, with 7 bases of the junction left unmatched. CDR1 is WNHNN, CDR2 SYGVQD, per germline (reference sequence). This CDR3 is 16 amino acids long. This CDR3 reads CASRGKREGRTDTQYF. The CDR3 nucleotides read TGCGCCAGCAGGGGTAAGCGGGAGGGCCGCACAGATACGCAGTATTTT.

This clone was counted between two and nine times. The chain joins TRBV29-1 to TRBJ1-2, with D perhaps matching TRBD1 (6 bases). The length of the CDR3 is 15 residues. CDR1 is SQVTM and CDR2 is ANQGSEA in the germline V gene. V shed 2 bases and J shed 3 bases, with 16 bases lying between them. In nucleotides, the CDR3 is TGCAGCGTTGAACTCCGGGACACAGGCCACTATGGCTACACCTTC. This sequence encodes CSVELRDTGHYGYTF.

This CDR3 reads CASSTGTSSYNSPLHF. The DNA of the CDR3 is TGTGCCAGTAGTACGGGAACCAGCTCCTATAATTCACCCCTCCACTTT. This chain uses TRBV19 with TRBJ1-6; D is unclear. The V and J ends lost 4 bases and 0 bases respectively, with 10 bases between them. CDR1 is LNHDA, CDR2 SQIVND, per germline (reference sequence). The CDR3 runs 16 residues.

This clone was seen only once. This rearrangement joins TRBV18 to TRBJ1-2, with D hard to call. Germline values: CDR1 KGHSH, CDR2 LQKENI. This CDR3 comprises 16 residues. Trimming cost V 2 bases and J 7 bases, with 20 bases left between them. The CDR3 bases are TGTGCCAGCTCACCATTGGAGGGAAGTAAAAAAGGTGGCTACACCTTC. Its translation: CASSPLEGSKKGGYTF.

This sequence joins TRBV7-2 and TRBJ2-7; maybe TRBD2 (7 bases). V was trimmed by 6 bases and J by 4 bases, leaving 25 bases between them. From germline, CDR1 is SGHTA and CDR2 FQGNSA. This CDR3 has 17 residues. DNA of the CDR3: TGTGCCAGCAGTCATCGCGGGGGCGGAGGGTCTGTGTACGAGCAGTACTTC. Its protein product is CASSHRGGGGSVYEQYF.

The V gene is TRBV30, the J gene TRBJ2-7; TRBD1 might be the D (6 bases). Per germline, CDR1 GTSNPN and CDR2 SVGIG (reference sequence). CDR3 length: 15 residues. The V and J ends lost 0 bases and 9 bases respectively, with 21 bases between them. This CDR3 reads CAWSVWGQGRSVQYF. CDR3 sequence (DNA): TGTGCCTGGAGTGTATGGGGTCAGGGGCGTTCCGTGCAGTACTTC.

The chain couples TRBV2 to TRBJ1-3; 8 bases are shared with TRBD1. The CDR3 length is 14 residues. CDR1 SNHLY and CDR2 FYNNEI come from the germline V gene. With 3 bases clipped from V and 2 bases from J, the junction kept 0 bases outside the gene matches. The CDR3 protein is CASSETGAGNTIYF. CDR3 nucleotides: TGTGCCAGCAGTGAGACAGGGGCTGGAAACACCATATATTTT. The variable domain in full, completed from reference TRBV2 and TRBJ1-3, reads EPEVTQTPSHQVTQMGQEVILRCVPISNHLYFYWYRQILGQKVEFLVSFYNNEISEKSEIFDDQFSVERPDGSNFTLKIRSTKLEDSAMYFCASSETGAGNTIYFGEGSWLTVV.

The V call is TRBV5-6, the J call TRBJ1-6, with D uncertain. Germline V lookup: CDR1 SGHDT, CDR2 YYEEEE. The CDR3 length is 15 residues. V was cut by 4 bases and J by 7 bases, with 15 bases left in between. The CDR3 protein is CASSPGLFRNSPLHF. CDR3 DNA: TGTGCCAGCAGCCCCGGACTGTTCCGAAATTCACCCCTCCACTTT.

The V gene is TRBV20-1, the J gene TRBJ2-7, with D maybe TRBD2 (6 bases). Trimming pared 3 bases from V and 4 bases from J, leaving 16 bases between. Germline values: CDR1 DFQATT, CDR2 SNEGSKA (reference sequence). This CDR3 spans 14 amino acids. As DNA, the CDR3 is TGCAGTGCTAGTGAGGGAGGCGAGAGTTACGAGCAGTACTTC. Residues: CSASEGGESYEQYF.

The chain employs TRBV30 and TRBJ2-7, with 8 bases matching TRBD1. The CDR3 length is 14 residues. Looked up from germline, CDR1 is GTSNPN and CDR2 is SVGIG (reference sequence). The trim removed 6 bases at V and 3 bases at J, leaving 10 bases unmatched. The CDR3 spells CACRNRGKLYEQYF. The DNA of the CDR3 is TGTGCCTGCAGAAACAGGGGGAAGCTCTACGAGCAGTACTTC.

The genes are TRBV14 and TRBJ1-2; D call uncertain. The CDR3 runs 12 residues. Germline lookup yields CDR1 SGHDN and CDR2 FVKESK. The ends were cut back, 3 bases at V and 8 bases at J, with 10 bases in the middle. The CDR3 region is CASSQTGFGYTF. In DNA form, the CDR3 reads TGTGCCAGCAGCCAGACCGGGTTCGGCTACACCTTC. Combining the CDR3 with reference TRBV14 and TRBJ1-2 gives the whole variable domain EAGVTQFPSHSVIEKGQTVTLRCDPISGHDNLYWYRRVMGKEIKFLLHFVKESKQDESGMPNNRFLAERTGGTYSTLKVQPAELEDSGVYFCASSQTGFGYTFGSGTRLTVV.

Of note for this clone: One end of the junction does not line up with germline, which may come from a read error. This rearrangement joins TRBV3-1 (or the pseudogene TRBV3-2) to TRBJ1-1; D perhaps matches TRBD1 (6 bases). The CDR3 is made up of 14 amino acids. Germline CDR1 is LGHDT and CDR2 is YNNKEL (reference sequence). The DNA of the CDR3 is TGTGCCAGCAGCCAAGAAGCAGGGGCGAACGGTAGGGTCTTT. Translating gives CASSQEAGANGRVF.

The gene calls are TRBV27 and TRBJ2-3, with D maybe TRBD2 (6 bases). CDR3 length equals 15 residues. V dropped 5 bases and J dropped 2 bases, with 14 bases sitting between them. Germline CDR1 reads MNHEY; CDR2 reads SMNVEV (reference sequence). The CDR3 region has the DNA TGTGCCAGCAGTCAATATAGCGGAAACACAGATACGCAGTATTTT. It codes for CASSQYSGNTDTQYF.

This chain links TRBV5-1 with TRBJ2-5; a weak D match, TRBD1 (6 bases). Germline CDR1 reads SGHRS; CDR2 reads YFSETQ. The V gene lost 3 bases and the J gene lost 2 bases, with 17 bases spanning the gap. The CDR3 loop spans 16 amino acids. CDR3 in amino acids: CASSSIFSQGQETQYF. CDR3 nucleotides: TGCGCCAGCAGCTCAATCTTCTCCCAGGGGCAAGAGACCCAGTACTTC.

V is TRBV5-4 and J is TRBJ2-5; 8 bases match TRBD2. The CDR3 is 13 residues long. V shed 2 bases and J 4 bases; nucleotides not matched to a gene: 1. Germline CDR1 SGHNT, CDR2 YYREEE (reference sequence). The CDR3 DNA reads TGTGCCAGCAGCTTAGCGGGAGTAGAGACCCAGTACTTC. Encoded protein: CASSLAGVETQYF.

This sequence joins TRBV30 and TRBJ2-3; TRBD1 is a possible D gene (5 bases). V was clipped by 2 bases and J by 6 bases, with 15 bases between them. Germline values: CDR1 GTSNPN, CDR2 SVGIG (reference sequence). This CDR3 is 14 amino acids long. The CDR3 sequence is CAWSRLSKGDTQYF. In DNA form, the CDR3 reads TGTGCCTGGAGTAGGCTGTCCAAGGGGGATACGCAGTATTTT.

This clone was seen a few times. This chain connects TRBV11-2 to TRBJ2-5; D uncertain. This CDR3 has 15 residues. Germline V lookup: CDR1 SGHAT, CDR2 FQNNGV. V lost 1 base and J lost 5, with 14 bases in between. The CDR3 sequence is CASSLVNTEQETQYF. In DNA, the CDR3 is TGTGCCAGCAGCTTAGTGAACACGGAACAGGAGACCCAGTACTTC.

The genes are TRBV27 and TRBJ2-5, with 12 bases fitting TRBD2. The CDR3 runs 16 residues. Germline V gene sequence: CDR1 MNHEY, CDR2 SMNVEV (reference sequence). Trimming took 6 bases from V and 1 from J; bases not matched to a gene: 6. CDR3 amino acids: CASRKTSGGFQETQYF. CDR3 bases: TGTGCCAGCAGAAAGACTAGCGGGGGTTTCCAAGAGACCCAGTACTTC.